The 12 T cell receptor beta chains below come from one sample, sequenced in a study of blood T cell repertoires in COVID-19. Assay: immunoSEQ multiplex PCR; the TCRdb copy retains only in-frame clones and omits some. This sample yields 360,000 or so clones, of which roughly 84% are seen a single time; 2.5% to 3.5% belongs to the top ten. The sample consisted of PBMCs or T cells enriched from blood (not recorded which). These receptor sequences come from a woman aged 25 to 39 who had recovered from COVID-19.

The chain employs TRBV2 and TRBJ2-7; 11 nucleotides line up with TRBD2. The CDR3 extends over 14 amino acids. Germline V lookup: CDR1 SNHLY, CDR2 FYNNEI. Trimming cost V 5 bases and J 6 bases; bases outside gene matches: 6. The CDR3 region has the DNA TGTGCCAGCAGTCTAGCGGGAGGACCAGGCGAGCAGTACTTC. Translating it yields CASSLAGGPGEQYF.

The chain has TRBV7-2 and TRBJ2-2; TRBD1 matches 7 bases. The CDR3 has 16 residues. CDR1 is SGHTA, CDR2 FQGNSA, per germline. The trim removed 6 bases at V and 0 bases at J, leaving 7 bases unmatched. CDR3 coding DNA: TGTGCCAGCAGTAGACAGGGTGCCCCGAACACCGGGGAGCTGTTTTTT. It yields the protein CASSRQGAPNTGELFF.

This sequence joins TRBV2 and TRBJ1-2; TRBD1 matches 7 bases. The CDR3 loop spans 13 amino acids. From germline, CDR1 is SNHLY and CDR2 FYNNEI. Unmatched junction bases numbered 8, after V lost 7 bases and J lost 6 bases. The CDR3 sequence is CASKLGQGDGYTF. CDR3 bases: TGTGCCAGCAAGCTCGGGCAGGGGGATGGCTACACCTTC. Full variable domain (outside the CDR3, taken from reference TRBV2 and TRBJ1-2): EPEVTQTPSHQVTQMGQEVILRCVPISNHLYFYWYRQILGQKVEFLVSFYNNEISEKSEIFDDQFSVERPDGSNFTLKIRSTKLEDSAMYFCASKLGQGDGYTFGSGTRLTVV.

The rearrangement uses TRBV19 and TRBJ1-3, with 8 bases fitting TRBD1. Germline V lookup: CDR1 LNHDA, CDR2 SQIVND (reference sequence). This CDR3 comprises 16 residues. J lost 0 bases, V lost 5 bases, and 6 bases had no gene match. CDR3 in DNA: TGTGCCAGTAGTCGGACAGGGAAAGCCTCTGGAAACACCATATATTTT. Protein product: CASSRTGKASGNTIYF.

The chain uses TRBV13 and TRBJ2-7; 8 nucleotides match TRBD1. The CDR3 is made up of 16 amino acids. J was trimmed by 7 bases and V by 5 bases; bases with no gene match: 16. The germline V gene encodes CDR1 PRHDT and CDR2 FYEKMQ (reference sequence). CDR3 bases: TGTGCCAGCAGCCTAACCCTTTCCAGGGGGCGGGGAGAGCAGTACTTC. Translating it yields CASSLTLSRGRGEQYF.

V gene TRBV6-5 combines with J gene TRBJ2-7, with 7 bases matching TRBD1. J lost 2 bases, V lost 5 bases, and 9 bases had no gene match. Germline CDR1 and CDR2: MNHEY and SVGAGI. The CDR3 contains 15 residues. This chain's CDR3 is CASSPWDRQTYEQYF. The CDR3, as DNA: TGTGCCAGCAGTCCCTGGGACAGACAAACCTACGAGCAGTACTTC.

The V gene is TRBV27, the J gene TRBJ1-2; TRBD1 matches 8 bases. Looked up from germline, CDR1 is MNHEY and CDR2 is SMNVEV (reference sequence). Trimming cost V 6 bases and J 8 bases; bases outside gene matches: 11. The CDR3 runs to 14 residues. CDR3 protein: CASSNGQGGEGYTF. DNA for the CDR3: TGTGCCAGCAGCAACGGACAGGGAGGGGAAGGCTACACCTTC.

The chain uses TRBV30 and TRBJ1-2; D unresolved. Germline-derived CDR1 and CDR2 are GTSNPN and SVGIG (reference sequence). Trimming stripped 3 bases from V and 6 bases from J, with 17 bases between. The CDR3 totals 14 residues. The CDR3 coding sequence is TGTGCCTGGAGCGGACTTACCAGTTGGCATGGCTACACCTTC. This gives the protein CAWSGLTSWHGYTF. Supplemented by reference TRBV30 and TRBJ1-2, the full variable domain reads SQTIHQWPATLVQPVGSPLSLECTVEGTSNPNLYWYRQAAGRGLQLLFYSVGIGQISSEVPQNLSASRPQDRQFILSSKKLLLSDSGFYLCAWSGLTSWHGYTFGSGTRLTVV.

This chain uses TRBV5-1 with TRBJ2-3; 8 bases map to TRBD2. Germline lookup yields CDR1 SGHRS and CDR2 YFSETQ. V was clipped by 3 bases and J by 4 bases; unmatched bases: 10. The CDR3 spans 16 residues. The CDR3 sequence: CASSSVAGSQADTQYF. The CDR3 DNA follows: TGCGCCAGCAGCTCCGTAGCGGGGAGCCAGGCAGATACGCAGTATTTT.

The chain is built from TRBV19 and TRBJ1-1; D ambiguous. Germline CDR1 LNHDA, CDR2 SQIVND (reference sequence). The V gene lost 6 bases and the J gene lost 4 bases, with 9 bases spanning the gap. The CDR3 has 12 residues. The CDR3 region has the DNA TGTGCCAGTAGGTCGGAGAGCACTGAAGCTTTCTTT. Its protein is CASRSESTEAFF.

The chain is built from TRBV10-3 and TRBJ1-5; 10 nucleotides line up with TRBD1. CDR1 and CDR2 from the germline V gene are ENHRY and SYGVKD. The V segment lost 6 bases and the J segment 4 bases; nucleotides outside the gene matches: 6. The CDR3 consists of 15 residues. This chain's CDR3 is CAISDGQGENQPQHF. The CDR3 bases are TGTGCCATCAGCGACGGACAGGGGGAGAATCAGCCCCAGCATTTT.

The chain links TRBV6-5 to TRBJ1-2; 10 bases agree with TRBD1. The CDR3 loop spans 15 amino acids. The J segment lost 5 bases and the V segment lost 8 bases, leaving 11 bases of the junction unmatched. Germline V CDR1 and CDR2: MNHEY, SVGAGI. The CDR3 spells CASLTPWTGGYGYTF. The CDR3 nucleotides read TGTGCCAGCTTAACCCCCTGGACAGGGGGGTATGGCTACACCTTC.